These 24 T cell receptor beta chains were all obtained from the same sample, sequenced in a study of T cell responses to AZD1222 COVID-19 vaccine. Sequencing was performed with immunoSEQ multiplex PCR; in TCRdb, only in-frame clones are kept and a portion is missing. The sample lists roughly 120,000 clones, approximately 88% occurring once. Source: peripheral blood, taken on day 0 of AZD1222 vaccination. The receptor set was obtained from an adult in good health.

The chain carries TRBV7-6 and TRBJ2-1; D is uncertain. The CDR3 runs to 11 residues. V shed 3 bases and J shed 8 bases, with 5 bases lying between them. Germline values: CDR1 SGHVS, CDR2 FNYEAQ. Written as DNA, the CDR3 is TGTGCCAGCAGCTTTTTCGATGAGCAGTTCTTC. Translating it yields CASSFFDEQFF.

J is TRBJ1-2 and V is TRBV19, with 9 bases lining up with TRBD1. Germline lookup yields CDR1 LNHDA and CDR2 SQIVND (reference sequence). V shed 4 bases, J shed 4 bases, and the junction held 4 bases outside the gene matches. This CDR3 is built from 14 residues. The CDR3 loop is CASSTGTGTYGYTF. The CDR3 nucleotides are TGTGCCAGTAGTACCGGGACAGGGACCTATGGCTACACCTTC.

J is TRBJ2-7 and V is TRBV7-2; D uncertain. The CDR3 is made up of 15 amino acids. The V gene's germline CDR1 is SGHTA and CDR2 FQGNSA. V was clipped by 2 bases and J by 0 bases, with 11 bases between them. The CDR3 nucleotides are TGTGCCAGCAGCTTATCTTGGACGGTCTCCTACGAGCAGTACTTC. Translating it yields CASSLSWTVSYEQYF.

The CDR3 DNA follows: TGTGCCAGTTCAAAGGACCTAGCCAAAAACATTCAGTACTTC. Translating gives CASSKDLAKNIQYF. The genes are TRBV27 and TRBJ2-4; D is ambiguous. From germline, CDR1 is MNHEY and CDR2 SMNVEV (reference sequence). This CDR3 is 14 amino acids long. Trimming took 9 bases from V and 0 from J, leaving 12 bases between them.

Note on this clone: A much bigger clone sits one base away, suggesting this may be a read error. The chain employs TRBV7-8 and TRBJ1-1; 8 bases match TRBD1. The junction had 1 base not matched to a gene; V was cut back by 3 bases and J by 1 base. Germline-derived CDR1 and CDR2 are SGHVS and FQNEAQ. CDR3 length: 14 residues. As DNA, the CDR3 is TGTGCCAGCAGCTTCGGACAGGGGAACACTGAAGCTTTCTTT. Translated: CASSFGQGNTEAFF.

This clone was seen just once. This chain's CDR3 is CASSLSVVAIDQETQYF. CDR3 in DNA: TGTGCCAGCAGCTTATCTGTAGTAGCAATTGACCAAGAGACCCAGTACTTC. The genes are TRBV7-9 and TRBJ2-5; D uncertain. Trimming pared 2 bases from V and 0 bases from J, leaving 16 bases between. Per germline, CDR1 SEHNR and CDR2 FQNEAQ (reference sequence). This CDR3 contains 17 residues.

V and J are TRBV11-2 and TRBJ1-6, with 8 bases that match TRBD1. The CDR3 is 14 amino acids. CDR1 and CDR2 from the germline V gene are SGHAT and FQNNGV. With 5 bases clipped from V and 7 bases from J, the junction kept 4 bases outside the gene matches. The DNA of the CDR3 is TGTGCCAGCAGCACTCGACAGGGGAATTCACCCCTCCACTTT. It codes for CASSTRQGNSPLHF.

The chain employs TRBV28 and TRBJ2-7, with unresolved D. The CDR3 is made up of 12 amino acids. In germline, CDR1 is MDHEN, CDR2 SYDVKM. V was cut by 5 bases and J by 3 bases, with 8 bases left in between. Here the CDR3 DNA reads TGTGCCAGCAGTCTGACCCTCTACGAGCAGTACTTC. Its protein is CASSLTLYEQYF.

The rearrangement uses TRBV11-2 and TRBJ1-1; the D is unclear. Germline V gene lookup returns CDR1 SGHAT and CDR2 FQNNGV. V shed 3 bases and J shed 1 base, with 9 bases lying between them. The CDR3 consists of 14 residues. CDR3 amino acids: CASSFGPGNTEAFF. CDR3 DNA sequence: TGTGCCAGCAGCTTTGGGCCAGGGAACACTGAAGCTTTCTTT.

This clone has just one count. As DNA, the CDR3 is TGTGCCAGCAGCTTCCCCAGGGGCCGGGGTGAAAAACTGTTTTTT. The encoded protein is CASSFPRGRGEKLFF. The J gene is TRBJ1-4, the V gene TRBV5-6; tentatively, D is TRBD1 (6 bases). Trimming removed 2 bases from V and 7 bases from J, with 15 bases in between. From germline, CDR1 is SGHDT and CDR2 YYEEEE. This CDR3 contains 15 residues.

The chain employs TRBV19 and TRBJ1-6; D possibly corresponds to TRBD1 (6 bases). This CDR3 is built from 15 residues. Germline CDR1 LNHDA, CDR2 SQIVND (reference sequence). The ends were cut back, 5 bases at V and 9 bases at J, with 17 bases in the middle. The CDR3 reads CASSSQGPGGSPLHF. Written as DNA, the CDR3 is TGTGCCAGTAGTTCCCAGGGGCCCGGAGGTTCACCCCTCCACTTT.

The CDR3 loop is CASSRGTGELFF. CDR3 nucleotide sequence: TGTGCCAGCAGCCGGGGTACCGGGGAGCTGTTTTTT. The genes are TRBV7-3 and TRBJ2-2; possible D gene TRBD2, 5 bases. Trimming stripped 5 bases from V and 5 bases from J, with 6 bases between. This CDR3 has 12 amino acids. CDR1 is SGHTA and CDR2 is FQGTGA in the germline V gene.

The CDR3 here is CASSSLTGSGVYGYTF. The CDR3 DNA reads TGTGCCAGCAGTTCCCTCACAGGGTCGGGTGTATATGGCTACACCTTC. The chain couples TRBV6-5 to TRBJ1-2; D possibly corresponds to TRBD1 (6 bases). The CDR3 runs 16 residues. Germline values: CDR1 MNHEY, CDR2 SVGAGI. V dropped 4 bases and J dropped 5 bases, with 20 bases sitting between them.

This clone has a handful of counts. The J gene is TRBJ1-1, the V gene TRBV11-2; D is undetermined. In germline, CDR1 is SGHAT, CDR2 FQNNGV. The CDR3 covers 13 residues. V dropped 6 bases and J dropped 0 bases, with 8 bases sitting between them. The CDR3 coding sequence is TGTGCCAGCAGAGAGTCACTGAACACTGAAGCTTTCTTT. Translated, it gives CASRESLNTEAFF.

The V gene is TRBV29-1, the J gene TRBJ2-5, with TRBD1 matching 9 bases. The CDR3 has 14 residues. Trimming cost V 6 bases and J 1 base; bases outside gene matches: 6. Looked up from germline, CDR1 is SQVTM and CDR2 is ANQGSEA. The CDR3 region is CSVKNRGPQETQYF. The DNA of the CDR3 is TGCAGCGTAAAAAACAGGGGGCCCCAAGAGACCCAGTACTTC.

The chain couples TRBV12-3 or TRBV12-4 to TRBJ1-2; 7 nucleotides line up with TRBD1. This CDR3 comprises 13 residues. Trimming cost V 6 bases and J 8 bases; bases outside gene matches: 9. CDR3 protein: CASSGDSRWGYTF. As DNA, the CDR3 is TGTGCCAGCAGCGGGGACAGCCGATGGGGCTACACCTTC.

This chain connects TRBV2 to TRBJ2-5, with 8 bases lining up with TRBD2. The germline CDR1 and CDR2 sequences are SNHLY and FYNNEI. There are 15 residues in the CDR3. With 6 bases clipped from V and 3 bases from J, the junction kept 9 bases outside the gene matches. CDR3 DNA: TGTGCCAGCAGCGACCTCGGGACTAGTGAAGAGACCCAGTACTTC. This codes for CASSDLGTSEETQYF.

The chain has TRBV5-1 and TRBJ1-6; D call uncertain. The CDR3 contains 16 residues. Per the germline V gene, CDR1 is SGHRS and CDR2 is YFSETQ. V lost 4 bases and J 3 bases, leaving 14 bases between the germline ends. The DNA for the CDR3 is TGCGCCAGCAGCCCCGGTTCAGGAAACTATAATTCACCCCTCCACTTT. This codes for CASSPGSGNYNSPLHF.

This chain links TRBV5-1 with TRBJ2-3; no reliable D call. This CDR3 comprises 16 residues. Trimming removed 0 bases at V and 2 bases at J, with 13 bases between. Germline loops: CDR1 SGHRS, CDR2 YFSETQ. The CDR3 DNA sequence: TGCGCCAGCAGCTTGGGGAGCTACACGGCCACAGATACGCAGTATTTT. It specifies CASSLGSYTATDTQYF.

The table lists this clone with a count of one. This chain connects TRBV5-6 to TRBJ2-1; maybe TRBD1 (8 bases). Germline CDR1 reads SGHDT; CDR2 reads YYEEEE. V was pared by 2 bases and J by 7 bases, with 16 bases between. The CDR3 consists of 15 residues. CDR3 region: CASSLDRGLPNEQFF. CDR3 sequence (DNA): TGTGCCAGCAGCTTAGACAGGGGACTACCGAATGAGCAGTTCTTC.

V and J are TRBV9 and TRBJ1-5; tentatively, D is TRBD1 (6 bases). This CDR3 region has 14 residues. Germline CDR1 and CDR2: SGDLS and YYNGEE. Trimming took 0 bases from V and 7 from J, leaving 11 bases between them. The CDR3 loop is CASSVGAGAQPQHF. CDR3 nucleotides: TGTGCCAGCAGCGTAGGCGCGGGGGCACAGCCCCAGCATTTT.

This chain uses TRBV7-9 with TRBJ1-1; D unresolved. Trimming took off 2 bases at V and 1 base at J, with 8 bases between the two ends. The CDR3 runs 14 residues. Per germline, CDR1 SEHNR and CDR2 FQNEAQ (reference sequence). CDR3 region: CASSLSGRNTEAFF. DNA of the CDR3: TGTGCCAGCAGCTTAAGTGGGAGGAACACTGAAGCTTTCTTT.

This clone appeared once. V gene TRBV19 combines with J gene TRBJ1-1; maybe TRBD1 (6 bases). V was cut by 6 bases and J by 1 base, with 12 bases left in between. Looked up from germline, CDR1 is LNHDA and CDR2 is SQIVND (reference sequence). The CDR3 spans 14 residues. CDR3 bases: TGTGCCAGTAGCACTGGGACACCGAACACTGAAGCTTTCTTT. This translates into CASSTGTPNTEAFF.

The chain couples TRBV7-2 to TRBJ2-5; D is tentatively TRBD1 or TRBD2 (5 bases each). V lost 8 bases, J lost 5 bases, and 18 bases lay in between. The CDR3 has 14 residues. Germline values: CDR1 SGHTA, CDR2 FQGNSA. Written as DNA, the CDR3 is TGTGCCAGCTCCCGGGCCGGGGACGGGGAGACCCAGTACTTC. Residues: CASSRAGDGETQYF. The entire variable domain, with the rest obtained from reference TRBV7-2 and TRBJ2-5, is as follows: GAGVSQSPSNKVTEKGKDVELRCDPISGHTALYWYRQSLGQGLEFLIYFQGNSAPDKSGLPSDRFSAERTGGSVSTLTIQRTQQEDSAVYLCASSRAGDGETQYFGPGTRLLVL.